This T cell receptor beta chain was captured by sequencing in a study of molecular identifiers for immune sequencing clone quantification. Overall study findings and caveats: For effector cells, clones above 20 RNA copies held over 98% of molecules; for naive cells, under 1%.

This CDR3 contains 15 residues. The V segment lost 4 bases and the J segment 4 bases; nucleotides outside the gene matches: 8. TCRdb re-derived calls from the PCR reads in MiXCR, one entry per CDR3 protein. The profile covers some 65,000 distinct CDR3 sequences, with roughly 18% appearing a single time and around 1.5% taken by the ten largest. In this sample, this clonotype turned up a few times. Its specificity is unknown. The receptor was isolated from a human donor in good health. Some libraries in this study had Jurkat cell RNA spiked in. The chain joins TRBV23-1 to TRBJ2-7, with 9 positions matching TRBD1. TRBV23-1 is annotated as an ORF whose role is uncertain. Sequenced: naive CD8+ T cells from blood, with Jurkat cell RNA spiked in. Subset: FACS-sorted CD8+CD4-CCR7+CD45RA+ naive T cells. The CDR3 spells CASSPDRDRDYEQYF. For the CDR3, the DNA is TGCGCCAGCAGTCCCGACCGGGACAGGGATTACGAGCAGTACTTC.